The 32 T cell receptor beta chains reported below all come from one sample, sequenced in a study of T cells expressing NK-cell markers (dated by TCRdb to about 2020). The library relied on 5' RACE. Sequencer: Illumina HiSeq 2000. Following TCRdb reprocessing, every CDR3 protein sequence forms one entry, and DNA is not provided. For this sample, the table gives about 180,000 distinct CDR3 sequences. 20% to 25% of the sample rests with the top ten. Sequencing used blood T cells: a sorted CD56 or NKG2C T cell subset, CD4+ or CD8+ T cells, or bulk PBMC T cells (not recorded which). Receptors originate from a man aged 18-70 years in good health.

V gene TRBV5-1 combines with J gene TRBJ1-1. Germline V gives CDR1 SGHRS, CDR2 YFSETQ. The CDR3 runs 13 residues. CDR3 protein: CASLRTVNTEAFF.

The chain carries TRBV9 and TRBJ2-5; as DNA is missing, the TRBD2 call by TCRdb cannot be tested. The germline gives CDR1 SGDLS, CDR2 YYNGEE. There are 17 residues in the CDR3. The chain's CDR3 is CASSGGLAGALQETQYF.

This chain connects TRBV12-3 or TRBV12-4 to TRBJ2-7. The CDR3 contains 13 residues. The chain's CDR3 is CASSLSSVYEQYF.

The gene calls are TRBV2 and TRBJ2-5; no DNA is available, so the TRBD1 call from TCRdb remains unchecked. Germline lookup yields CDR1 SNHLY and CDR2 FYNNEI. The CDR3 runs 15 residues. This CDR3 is CASISGREYQETQYF.

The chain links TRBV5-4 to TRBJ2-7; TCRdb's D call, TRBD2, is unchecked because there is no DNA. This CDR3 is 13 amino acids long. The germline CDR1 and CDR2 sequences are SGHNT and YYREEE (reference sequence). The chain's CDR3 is CASSTTGDYEQYF.

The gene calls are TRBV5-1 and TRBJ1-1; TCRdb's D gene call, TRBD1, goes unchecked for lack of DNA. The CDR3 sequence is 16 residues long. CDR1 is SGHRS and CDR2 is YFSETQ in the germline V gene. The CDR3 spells CASSLGGAGPGTEAFF.

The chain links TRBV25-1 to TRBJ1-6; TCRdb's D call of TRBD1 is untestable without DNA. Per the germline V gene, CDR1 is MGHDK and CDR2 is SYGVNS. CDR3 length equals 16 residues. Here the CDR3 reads CASSLGGASYNSPLHF. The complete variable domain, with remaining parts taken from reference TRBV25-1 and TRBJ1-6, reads EADIYQTPRYLVIGTGKKITLECSQTMGHDKMYWYQQDPGMELHLIHYSYGVNSTEKGDLSSESTVSRIRTEHFPLTLESARPSHTSQYLCASSLGGASYNSPLHFGNGTRLTVT.

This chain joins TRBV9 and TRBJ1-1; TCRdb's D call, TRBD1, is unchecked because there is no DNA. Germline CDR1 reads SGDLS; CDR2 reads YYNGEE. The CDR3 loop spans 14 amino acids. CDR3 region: CASSVGGGGTEAFF.

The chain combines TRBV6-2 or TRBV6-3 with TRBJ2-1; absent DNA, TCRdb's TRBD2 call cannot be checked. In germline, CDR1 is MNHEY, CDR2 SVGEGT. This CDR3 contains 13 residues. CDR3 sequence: CASSYGRASEQFF.

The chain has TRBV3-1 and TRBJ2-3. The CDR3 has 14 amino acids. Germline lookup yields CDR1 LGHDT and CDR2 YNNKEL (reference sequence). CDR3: CASSQDTPDDTQYF.

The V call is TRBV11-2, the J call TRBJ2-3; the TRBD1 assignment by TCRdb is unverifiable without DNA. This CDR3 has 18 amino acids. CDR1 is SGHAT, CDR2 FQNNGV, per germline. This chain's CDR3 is CASSLYPSVGVFTDTQYF. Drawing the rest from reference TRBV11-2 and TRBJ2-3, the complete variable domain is EAGVAQSPRYKIIEKRQSVAFWCNPISGHATLYWYQQILGQGPKLLIQFQNNGVVDDSQLPKDRFSAERLKGVDSTLKIQPAKLEDSAVYLCASSLYPSVGVFTDTQYFGPGTRLTVL.

The CDR3: CSARGLADVREETQYF. The rearrangement joins TRBV20-1 to TRBJ2-5; the TRBD2 assignment by TCRdb is unverifiable without DNA. The CDR3 is 16 amino acids. Germline CDR1 is DFQATT and CDR2 is SNEGSKA (reference sequence).

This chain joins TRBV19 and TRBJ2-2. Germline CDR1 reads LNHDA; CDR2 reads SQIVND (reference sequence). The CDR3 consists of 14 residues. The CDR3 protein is CASSIFVNTGELFF.

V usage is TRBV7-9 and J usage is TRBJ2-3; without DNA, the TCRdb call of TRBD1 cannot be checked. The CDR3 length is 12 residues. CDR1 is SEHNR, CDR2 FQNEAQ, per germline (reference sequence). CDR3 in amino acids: CASRDSTDTQYF.

The CDR3 protein is CASKLNSYGNQPQHF. This chain connects TRBV19 to TRBJ1-5. CDR1 and CDR2 (germline): LNHDA, SQIVND (reference sequence). The CDR3 consists of 15 residues.

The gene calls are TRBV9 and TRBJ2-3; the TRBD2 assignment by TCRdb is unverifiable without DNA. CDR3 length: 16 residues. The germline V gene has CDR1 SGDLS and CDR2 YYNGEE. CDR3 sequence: CASSVISGGLQGTQYF.

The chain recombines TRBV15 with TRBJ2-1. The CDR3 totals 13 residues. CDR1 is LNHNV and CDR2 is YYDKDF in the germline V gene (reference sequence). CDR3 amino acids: CATQPDHFNEQFF.

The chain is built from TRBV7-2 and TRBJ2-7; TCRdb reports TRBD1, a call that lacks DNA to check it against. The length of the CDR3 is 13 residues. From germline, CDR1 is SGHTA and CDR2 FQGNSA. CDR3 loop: CASRPGGFGEQYF.

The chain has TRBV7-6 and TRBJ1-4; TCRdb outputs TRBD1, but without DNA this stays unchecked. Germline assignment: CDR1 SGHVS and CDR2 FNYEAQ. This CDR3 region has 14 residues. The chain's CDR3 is CASSSRMGGEKLFF.

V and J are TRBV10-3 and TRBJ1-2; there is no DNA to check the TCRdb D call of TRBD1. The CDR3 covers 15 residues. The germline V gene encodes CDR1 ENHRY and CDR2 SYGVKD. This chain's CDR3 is CAIRRIEQDNYGYTF.

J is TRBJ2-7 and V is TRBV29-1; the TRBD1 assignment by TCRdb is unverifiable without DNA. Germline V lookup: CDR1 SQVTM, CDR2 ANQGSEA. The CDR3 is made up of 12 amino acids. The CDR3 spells CSVRGTSYEQYF.

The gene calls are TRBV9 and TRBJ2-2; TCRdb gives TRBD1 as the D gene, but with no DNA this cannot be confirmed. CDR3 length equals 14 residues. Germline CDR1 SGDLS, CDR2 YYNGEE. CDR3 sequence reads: CASSAMTGAGELFF. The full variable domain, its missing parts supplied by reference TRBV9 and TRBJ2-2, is DSGVTQTPKHLITATGQRVTLRCSPRSGDLSVYWYQQSLDQGLQFLIQYYNGEERAKGNILERFSAQQFPDLHSELNLSSLELGDSALYFCASSAMTGAGELFFGEGSRLTVL.

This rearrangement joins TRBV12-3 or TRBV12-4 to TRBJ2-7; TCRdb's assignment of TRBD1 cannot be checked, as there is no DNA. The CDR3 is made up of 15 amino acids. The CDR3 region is CASSFPDRVVHEQYF.

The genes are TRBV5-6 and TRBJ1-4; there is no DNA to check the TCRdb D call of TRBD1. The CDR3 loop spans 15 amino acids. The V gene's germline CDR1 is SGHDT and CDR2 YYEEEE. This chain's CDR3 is CASSVKGGLTEKLFF.

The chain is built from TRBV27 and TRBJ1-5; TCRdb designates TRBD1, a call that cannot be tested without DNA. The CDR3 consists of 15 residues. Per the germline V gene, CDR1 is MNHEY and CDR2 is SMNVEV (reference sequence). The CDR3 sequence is CASRGLLSGNQPQHF.

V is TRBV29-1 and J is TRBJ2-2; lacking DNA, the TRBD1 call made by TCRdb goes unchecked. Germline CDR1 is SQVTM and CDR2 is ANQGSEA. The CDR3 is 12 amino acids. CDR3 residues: CSGEGATGELFF.

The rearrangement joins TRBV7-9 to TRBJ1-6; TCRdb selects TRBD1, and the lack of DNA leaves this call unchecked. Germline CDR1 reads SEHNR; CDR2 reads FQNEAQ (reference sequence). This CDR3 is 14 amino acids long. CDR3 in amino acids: CASSPDAGNSPLHF.

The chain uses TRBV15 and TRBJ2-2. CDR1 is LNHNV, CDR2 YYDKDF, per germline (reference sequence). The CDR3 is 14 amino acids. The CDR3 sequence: CATSKEGSVGELFF.

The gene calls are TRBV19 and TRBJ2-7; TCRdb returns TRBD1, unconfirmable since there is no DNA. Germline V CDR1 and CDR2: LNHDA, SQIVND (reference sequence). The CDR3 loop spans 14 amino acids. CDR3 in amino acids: CASSGQGLAYEQYF.

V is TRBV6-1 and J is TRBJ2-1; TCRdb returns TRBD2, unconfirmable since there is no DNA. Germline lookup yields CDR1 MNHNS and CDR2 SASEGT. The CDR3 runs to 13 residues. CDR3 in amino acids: CASSLAGLNEQFF.

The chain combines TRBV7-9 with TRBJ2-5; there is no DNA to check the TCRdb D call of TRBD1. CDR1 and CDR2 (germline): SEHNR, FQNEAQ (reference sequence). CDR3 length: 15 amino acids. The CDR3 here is CASSFRTGLQETQYF.

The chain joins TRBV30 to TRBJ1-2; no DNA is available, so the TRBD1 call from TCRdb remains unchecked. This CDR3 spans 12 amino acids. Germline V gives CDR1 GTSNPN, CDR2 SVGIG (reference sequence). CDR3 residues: CAWKDIDYGYTF.